This entry describes one T cell receptor beta chain. Its target is not known. This could be a read error, since a much larger clone is one nucleotide away. Both TCR beta VDJ combination and CDR3 sequence profiling were carried out. Genomic DNA was the template for this profiling. One entry per CDR3 protein results from TCRdb running MiXCR on the reads. The repertoire holds approximately 470,000 distinct CDR3 sequences, with under 40% as singletons. This sample is part of a study of CD8+CD57+ T cells in acquired aplastic anemia. For the study at large: The sorted CD4+ and CD8+ cells yielded an average approximately 3 ug of DNA. Overall study findings and caveats: CD8+ Simpson's diversity did not differ significantly between patients and controls. The study identified around 28 CD8+ CDR3 sequences shared by patients and controls.

Before being chosen for sequencing, patients had shown CD8+CD57+ cell expansion by flow cytometry. The study sampled blood from patients who had received no therapy. Germline V gene sequence: CDR1 LNHDA, CDR2 SQIVND (reference sequence). CDR3 length: 13 amino acids. The chain carries TRBV19 and TRBJ2-1; TRBD1 agrees at 7 bases. This clonotype was sampled from a human donor with aplastic anemia. Sequencing used sorted CD4+, CD8+, or CD8+CD57+ T cells (not recorded which) from PBMCs. In nucleotides, the CDR3 is TGTGCCGGTAGCCGACAGGGATTCAATGAGCAGTTCTTC. Protein product: CAGSRQGFNEQFF.